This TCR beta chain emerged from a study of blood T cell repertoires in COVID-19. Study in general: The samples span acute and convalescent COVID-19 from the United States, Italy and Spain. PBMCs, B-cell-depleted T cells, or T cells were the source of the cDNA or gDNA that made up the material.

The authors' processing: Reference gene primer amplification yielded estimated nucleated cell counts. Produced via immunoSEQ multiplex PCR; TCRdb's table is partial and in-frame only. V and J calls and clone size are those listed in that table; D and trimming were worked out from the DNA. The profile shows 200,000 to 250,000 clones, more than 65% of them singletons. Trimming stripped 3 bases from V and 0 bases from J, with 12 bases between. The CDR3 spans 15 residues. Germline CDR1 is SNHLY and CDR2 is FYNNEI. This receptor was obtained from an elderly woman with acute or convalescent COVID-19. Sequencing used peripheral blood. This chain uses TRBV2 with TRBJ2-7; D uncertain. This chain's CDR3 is CASSDAELISYEQYF. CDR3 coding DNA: TGTGCCAGCAGTGACGCGGAACTGATCTCCTACGAGCAGTACTTC. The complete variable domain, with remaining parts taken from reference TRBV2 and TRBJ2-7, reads EPEVTQTPSHQVTQMGQEVILRCVPISNHLYFYWYRQILGQKVEFLVSFYNNEISEKSEIFDDQFSVERPDGSNFTLKIRSTKLEDSAMYFCASSDAELISYEQYFGPGTRLTVT.